These 12 T cell receptor beta chains were all obtained from the same sample, sequenced in a study of human T cells and chemical hapten exposure. As to time point: patch test 1, 2 weeks after DPC sensitization. Sample treatment: therapeutic diphenylcyclopropenone sensitization with weekly scalp DPC. The study extracted total RNA from unfractionated whole blood. Using its own MiXCR run on the RACE reads, TCRdb lists one record per CDR3 protein. The data show 30,000 to 40,000 distinct CDR3 sequences, 5% to 8% seen once. The input for sequencing was whole blood, taken in connection with sensitization to the hapten diphenylcyclopropenone (DPC). The source is a young woman with alopecia areata. Some clones in this sample may be carry-over from other donors' samples.

The CDR3 here is CAGSGGARETQYF. In DNA, the CDR3 is TGTGCCGGTAGCGGGGGGGCGAGGGAGACCCAGTACTTC. The chain is built from TRBV5-4 and TRBJ2-5; 11 bases match TRBD2. The CDR3 runs 13 residues. From germline, CDR1 is SGHNT and CDR2 YYREEE (reference sequence). The trim removed 10 bases at V and 5 bases at J, leaving 7 bases unmatched.

Concerning this clonotype: This may arise from a read error, as a much more abundant clone is one base away. V usage is TRBV7-6 and J usage is TRBJ2-3, with no clear D. The J call is doubtful: the DNA matches TRBJ1-5 better. The CDR3 extends over 17 amino acids. Germline values: CDR1 SGHVS, CDR2 FNYEAQ. The CDR3 coding sequence is TGTGCCAGCAGCCCAAGTTCTAGCGGTTCCCTCACAGATACGCAGCATTTT. As protein: CASSPSSSGSLTDTQHF.

The CDR3 region is CASRQTGTGLGETEKLFF. The DNA for the CDR3 is TGTGCCAGCAGACAGACAGGGACAGGGTTAGGAGAAACCGAAAAACTGTTTTTT. This rearrangement joins TRBV6-6 to TRBJ1-4; TRBD1 aligns across 9 bases. V was clipped by 6 bases and J by 8 bases; unmatched bases: 19. In germline, CDR1 is MNHNY, CDR2 SVGAGI (reference sequence). The CDR3 consists of 18 residues.

The rearrangement uses TRBV7-9 and TRBJ2-7; TRBD2 agrees at 7 bases. CDR1 is SEHNR and CDR2 is FQNEAQ in the germline V gene (reference sequence). After removal of 6 bases from V and 0 bases from J, the junction contained 14 bases not matched to a gene. The CDR3 is made up of 17 amino acids. The CDR3 region has the DNA TGTGCCAGCAGACTATTGGGGCTAGCGGATAGCTCCTACGAGCAGTACTTC. It yields the protein CASRLLGLADSSYEQYF. Together with reference TRBV7-9 and TRBJ2-7, the CDR3 gives the full variable domain: DTGVSQNPRHKITKRGQNVTFRCDPISEHNRLYWYRQTLGQGPEFLTYFQNEAQLEKSRLLSDRFSAERPKGSFSTLEIQRTEQGDSAMYLCASRLLGLADSSYEQYFGPGTRLTVT.

The sample holds a few counts of this clonotype. V and J are TRBV15 and TRBJ2-5; D unresolved. The CDR3 is made up of 11 amino acids. CDR1 and CDR2 (germline): LNHNV, YYDKDF (reference sequence). The germline V and J ends were trimmed by 8 bases and 7 bases, with 11 bases remaining between them. CDR3 nucleotide sequence: TGTGCCACCTCGGCCGCAGGGACCCAGTACTTC. Its protein is CATSAAGTQYF.

The table lists this clonotype with a few counts. The rearrangement uses TRBV12-3 or TRBV12-4 and TRBJ2-3; TRBD2 matches 13 bases. Losses at the gene ends were 5 bases for V and 3 bases for J; bases not matched to a gene: 8. The CDR3 extends over 17 amino acids. CDR3 nucleotides: TGTGCCAGCAGTCTCTACCTGGGACTAGCGGGGACAGATACGCAGTATTTT. This encodes CASSLYLGLAGTDTQYF.

The rearrangement uses TRBV7-2 and TRBJ2-3, with 7 bases identical to TRBD1. The CDR3 consists of 15 residues. The germline V gene encodes CDR1 SGHTA and CDR2 FQGNSA. V trimming: 3 bases; J trimming: 0 bases; junction bases outside the gene matches: 3. The CDR3 sequence is CASSLTGFSTDTQYF. In DNA, the CDR3 is TGTGCCAGCAGCTTGACAGGGTTTAGCACAGATACGCAGTATTTT.

This clonotype occurred many times. The rearrangement joins TRBV5-5 to TRBJ1-2, with 8 bases lining up with TRBD1. This CDR3 is 15 amino acids long. The V segment lost 4 bases and the J segment 4 bases; nucleotides outside the gene matches: 9. The germline V gene has CDR1 SGHKS and CDR2 YYEKEE (reference sequence). The CDR3, as DNA: TGTGCCAGCAGCCCCGACAGGGGCAGTGTCTATGGCTACACCTTC. Translated, it gives CASSPDRGSVYGYTF.

This clonotype was seen repeatedly, ten times or more. V gene TRBV6-2 or TRBV6-3 combines with J gene TRBJ2-7; no clear D. The germline V gene encodes CDR1 MNHEY and CDR2 SVGEGT. The CDR3 length is 12 residues. Trimming took off 0 bases at V and 6 bases at J, with 6 bases between the two ends. The CDR3 nucleotides are TGTGCCAGCAGTTACTCCCCAGGCGAGCAGTACTTC. It is translated as CASSYSPGEQYF.

The rearrangement uses TRBV24-1 and TRBJ1-1; D unresolved. V was pared by 1 base and J by 7 bases, with 6 bases between. The CDR3 extends over 12 amino acids. Per germline, CDR1 KGHDR and CDR2 SFDVKD. The CDR3 nucleotides are TGTGCCACCAGTGATTTTACAGATGAAGCTTTCTTT. This translates into CATSDFTDEAFF.

This clonotype was counted at least ten times. The gene calls are TRBV20-1 and TRBJ1-6; possibly TRBD1 for D (6 bases). Deletions cut 5 bases from V and 0 bases from J, with 11 bases between. The CDR3 extends over 15 amino acids. Germline loops: CDR1 DFQATT, CDR2 SNEGSKA (reference sequence). The CDR3 sequence: CSAQDRISYNSPLHF. CDR3 nucleotide sequence: TGCAGTGCTCAGGACAGAATCTCCTATAATTCACCCCTCCACTTT.

This clonotype has a count of ten or more. V and J are TRBV7-2 and TRBJ1-6; 11 bases align to TRBD1. Unmatched junction bases numbered 9, after V lost 4 bases and J lost 13 bases. Germline lookup yields CDR1 SGHTA and CDR2 FQGNSA. CDR3 length equals 15 residues. CDR3 coding DNA: TGTGCCAGCAGCTCACCCCGGGACAGGGGGAGGCCCCTCCACTTT. It yields the protein CASSSPRDRGRPLHF.